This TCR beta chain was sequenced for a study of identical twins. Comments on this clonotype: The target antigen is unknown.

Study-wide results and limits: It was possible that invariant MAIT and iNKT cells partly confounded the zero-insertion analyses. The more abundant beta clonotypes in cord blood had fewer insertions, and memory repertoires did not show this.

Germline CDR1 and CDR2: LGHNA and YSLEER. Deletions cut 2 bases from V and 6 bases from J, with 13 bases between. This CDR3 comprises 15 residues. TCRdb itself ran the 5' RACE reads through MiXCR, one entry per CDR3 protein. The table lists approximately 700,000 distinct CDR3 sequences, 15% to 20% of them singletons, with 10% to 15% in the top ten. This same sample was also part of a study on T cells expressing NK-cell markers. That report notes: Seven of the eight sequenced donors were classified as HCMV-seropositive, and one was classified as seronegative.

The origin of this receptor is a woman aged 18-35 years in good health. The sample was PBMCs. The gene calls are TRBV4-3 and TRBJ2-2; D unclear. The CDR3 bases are TGCGCCAGCAGCCAATTCGGCCGACGACCCGGGGAGCTGTTTTTT. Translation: CASSQFGRRPGELFF.